The subject of this entry is one T cell receptor (beta chain). Germline lookup yields CDR1 SGHDT and CDR2 YYEEEE. This CDR3 is built from 15 residues. V shed 0 bases and J shed 8 bases, with 17 bases lying between them. These data originate in a study of blood T cell repertoires in COVID-19. About the research overall: The origin of the acute and convalescent COVID-19 samples was the United States, Italy and Spain.

Authors' data handling: Counts of nucleated cells, estimated from reference gene primer amplification, were obtained. TCRdb's copy holds only in-frame clones and misses some; the assay was immunoSEQ multiplex PCR. The DNA was the basis for D and trimming; V, J and clone size are from that table. Of approximately 62,000 clones listed, over 75% are singletons. The sequencing sample was made of peripheral blood. This sequence joins TRBV5-6 and TRBJ1-2, with D unclear. The sequence came from a man older than 75 with acute or convalescent COVID-19. DNA for the CDR3: TGTGCCAGCAGCTTGGTCGTAACGGGAGGAGGGGGCTACACCTTC. Its translation is CASSLVVTGGGGYTF.